The rows below give T cell receptor beta chains drawn from one sample of a study of T cell responses to AZD1222 COVID-19 vaccine. Profiling relied on immunoSEQ multiplex PCR, and the TCRdb table lists in-frame clones only, not all of them. The sample carries under 120,000 clones, roughly nine tenths recorded once. The specimen was peripheral blood, collected on day 0 of AZD1222 vaccination. These receptors were taken from an adult in good health. The CDR3 runs from the conserved cysteine through the conserved F or W. A D gene is named only where the DNA matches it firmly. For some rows the clone size is stated as once, few or many, or as a class when expanded; others skip it.

D gene	J gene	clone size	V gene	CDR3 DNA	CDR3 protein
.	TRBJ1-1	.	TRBV7-2	TGTGCCAGCAGCCCCCGACAGCTGAACACTGAAGCTTTCTTT	CASSPRQLNTEAFF
TRBD1	TRBJ2-7	.	TRBV5-4	TGTGCCAGCAGCTTGGCGAGGACAGGGTCCTACGAGCAGTACTTC	CASSLARTGSYEQYF
.	TRBJ2-7	.	TRBV7-9	TGTGCCAGCAGAAAAATGACAGGACCACCGTACGAGCAGTACTTC	CASRKMTGPPYEQYF
.	TRBJ1-6	once	TRBV4-3	TGCGCCAGCAGCCAAGTAGGAGGCCCCCTCCACTTT	CASSQVGGPLHF
.	TRBJ1-2	once	TRBV5-1	TGCGCCAGCAGCCTTGACGGGGGGGAATATGGCTACACCTTC	CASSLDGGEYGYTF
.	TRBJ1-5	once	TRBV21-1	TGTGTGACAGGCCTTAGCAATCAGCCCCAGCATTTT	CVTGLSNQPQHF
.	TRBJ1-1	.	TRBV3-1/TRBV3-2	TGTGCCAGCAGCCCCCGACAGACGAACACTGAAGCTTTCTTT	CASSPRQTNTEAFF
.	TRBJ1-6	.	TRBV7-6	TGTGCCAGCAGTTTTCAGGGAAGGGATTCACCCCTCCACTTT	CASSFQGRDSPLHF
.	TRBJ1-5	once	TRBV7-4	TGTGCCAGCAGCTTATTGCCGCCTGACCTCAATCAGCCCCAGCATTTT	CASSLLPPDLNQPQHF
.	TRBJ2-1	.	TRBV21-1	TGTGCCAGCAGCAAACTAGCGGGAGGGCCCTACAATGAGCAGTTCTTC	CASSKLAGGPYNEQFF
TRBD2	TRBJ2-2	.	TRBV5-4	TGTGCCAGCAGCCCGGCCTCTAGCGGGGGAGCCAGGGAGCTGTTTTTT	CASSPASSGGARELFF
.	TRBJ2-2	.	TRBV5-6	TGTGCCAGCAGCCGGCGGACCACCGGGGAGCTGTTTTTT	CASSRRTTGELFF
TRBD1	TRBJ1-1	.	TRBV5-1	TGCGCCAGCAGCTTGAGGACAGGGGGGAACACTGAAGCTTTCTTT	CASSLRTGGNTEAFF
TRBD1	TRBJ2-1	.	TRBV19	TGTGCCAGTAGTCCCGACAGGGGGAGTTACAATGAGCAGTTCTTC	CASSPDRGSYNEQFF
.	TRBJ1-5	.	TRBV6-2/TRBV6-3	TGTGCCAGCAGTTACGTGTCAGGGCCGGGGAGCAATCAGCCCCAGCATTTT	CASSYVSGPGSNQPQHF
TRBD1	TRBJ1-2	.	TRBV29-1	TGCAGCGCCGAAGGGGACAGCTTTAACTATGGCTACACCTTC	CSAEGDSFNYGYTF
.	TRBJ2-2	.	TRBV28	TGTGCCAGCAGTTTATGGAACGGGGAGCTGTTTTTT	CASSLWNGELFF
.	TRBJ1-5	.	TRBV7-2	TGTGCCAGCAGCTTATCCTCAACGTATAGCAATCAGCCCCAGCATTTT	CASSLSSTYSNQPQHF
TRBD1	TRBJ1-1	.	TRBV5-1	TGCGCCAGCAGCATAAGGGGGCAGAACACTGAAGCTTTCTTT	CASSIRGQNTEAFF
.	TRBJ1-4	.	TRBV10-3	TGTGCCATCAGTGGGGGGTCAGGGAATGAAAAACTGTTTTTT	CAISGGSGNEKLFF
TRBD2	TRBJ2-1	.	TRBV2	TGTGCCAGCAGGAAGGGACTAGCTTTGGATGAGCAGTTCTTC	CASRKGLALDEQFF
TRBD1	TRBJ1-4	once	TRBV10-3	TGTGCCATCAGTGAGGGCGGGACAGGGCCTGAAAAACTGTTTTTT	CAISEGGTGPEKLFF
.	TRBJ1-2	.	TRBV7-9	TGTGCCAGCTCGTTGGGGGGTGGCGGCTACACCTTC	CASSLGGGGYTF
TRBD1	TRBJ2-3	.	TRBV7-2	TGTGCCAGCAGCCAAGACAGGGGGCCCGATACGCAGTATTTT	CASSQDRGPDTQYF
.	TRBJ2-7	.	TRBV19	TGTGCCAGTAGTATAAGGCCTCACTACGAGCAGTACTTC	CASSIRPHYEQYF
.	TRBJ2-5	.	TRBV11-3	TGTGCCAGCAGCCGACGGAAGGAGACCCAGTACTTC	CASSRRKETQYF